This TCR beta chain stems from a study of cytomegalovirus exposure and HLA in healthy donors. From germline, CDR1 is MNHEY and CDR2 SMNVEV (reference sequence). The J segment lost 10 bases and the V segment lost 6 bases, leaving 9 bases of the junction unmatched. The CDR3 runs 14 residues. The PCR employed 60 Vbeta primers together with 13 Jbeta primers. Some clones are missing from TCRdb's copy, which holds only in-frame ones; the method was immunoSEQ multiplex PCR. The sample has 150,000 to 200,000 clones, over 80% seen once. Material for sequencing was PBMCs. This receptor was obtained from a middle-aged man in good health and CMV-seronegative. This chain connects TRBV27 to TRBJ2-1; 10 bases match TRBD1. The CDR3 DNA sequence: TGTGCCAGCAGCTTGGGACAGGGGTTAACAGAGCAGTTCTTC. Translating gives CASSLGQGLTEQFF.